The sequence of this TCR beta chain was determined in a study of T cells after yellow fever vaccination. This CDR3 region has 15 residues. With 3 bases removed from V and 9 bases from J, the gap between germline ends came to 18 bases. CDR1 is SGHTA, CDR2 FQGNSA, per germline. This clonotype was counted at least ten times. Via MiXCR, TCRdb re-called the 5' RACE reads, giving one row per CDR3 protein. Of about 300,000 distinct CDR3 sequences in the sample, under 5% were seen once. This chain links TRBV7-2 with TRBJ1-5; D perhaps matches TRBD1 (6 bases). Sequencing used PBMCs, obtained 5 days after the yellow fever booster vaccination. This clonotype originated in a young man who received the YFV17D yellow fever vaccine. The CDR3 sequence is CASSLIQGQGLPQHF. The CDR3 DNA sequence: TGTGCCAGCAGCTTGATTCAGGGGCAGGGTCTGCCCCAGCATTTT.